Listed below are T cell receptor beta chains from one sample, sequenced in a study of cytomegalovirus exposure and HLA in healthy donors. Sequencing was performed with immunoSEQ multiplex PCR; in TCRdb, only in-frame clones are kept and a portion is missing. The sample lists some 130,000 clones, 80% to 85% occurring once. Input material: PBMCs. These receptor sequences come from a boy younger than 18 in good health and CMV-seronegative. The CDR3 runs from the conserved cysteine through the conserved F or W. D genes are given only for firm matches. Not every row has a clone size; where given, it reads once, few, many or a size class.

TRBJ2-3 TRBD2 . TRBV10-3 CAISDSSGRGLSTDTQYF TGTGCCATCAGTGACTCTAGCGGGAGGGGGTTAAGCACAGATACGCAGTATTTT
TRBJ2-1 TRBD2 . TRBV30 CAWSVWSSGSFSSYNEQFF TGTGCCTGGAGTGTCTGGTCTAGCGGGAGTTTCAGCTCCTACAATGAGCAGTTCTTC
TRBJ2-3 . . TRBV27 CASSVNGFTDTQYF TGTGCCAGCAGTGTGAACGGTTTCACAGATACGCAGTATTTT
TRBJ1-5 . . TRBV30 CAWRSGERQPQHF TGTGCCTGGAGGTCAGGGGAGCGCCAGCCCCAGCATTTT
TRBJ2-7 . . TRBV5-1 CASSVLGGEQYF TGCGCCAGCAGCGTCCTGGGGGGCGAGCAGTACTTC
TRBJ2-4 . . TRBV18 CASSLTLAKNIQYF TGTGCCAGCTCACTGACTTTAGCCAAAAACATTCAGTACTTC
TRBJ2-3 . . TRBV19 CASSTPGPQGDTQYF TGTGCCAGTAGTACTCCTGGGCCTCAGGGAGATACGCAGTATTTT
TRBJ2-1 TRBD2 . TRBV29-1 CSVGTSGRVEQFF TGCAGCGTTGGCACTAGCGGTAGGGTTGAGCAGTTCTTC
TRBJ2-6 TRBD1 once TRBV5-5 CASSPPGTGPSGANVLTF TGTGCCAGCAGCCCACCCGGGACAGGGCCCTCTGGGGCCAACGTCCTGACTTTC
TRBJ1-2 . . TRBV2 CASSDQIYRGYTF TGTGCCAGCAGTGATCAGATTTACAGGGGCTACACCTTC
TRBJ2-7 . . TRBV4-1 CASSQDPESYEQYF TGCGCCAGCAGCCAAGACCCAGAATCCTACGAGCAGTACTTC
TRBJ2-3 TRBD1 . TRBV6-5 CASSSRGRSTDTQYF TGTGCCAGCAGTTCCAGGGGGCGGTCAACAGATACGCAGTATTTT
TRBJ2-5 TRBD2 . TRBV29-1 CSAPGLAGKETQYF TGCAGCGCCCCGGGACTAGCGGGAAAGGAGACCCAGTACTTC
TRBJ1-5 TRBD1 . TRBV28 CASRETGQGRQPQHF TGTGCCAGCAGGGAAACGGGACAGGGTCGTCAGCCCCAGCATTTT
TRBJ2-1 . . TRBV2 CASSETPQGGEQFF TGTGCCAGCAGTGAAACTCCGCAGGGAGGCGAGCAGTTCTTC
TRBJ2-5 TRBD1 . TRBV27 CASQRTGFGKKTQYF TGTGCCAGCCAGCGGACAGGGTTCGGGAAGAAGACCCAGTACTTC
TRBJ1-2 . . TRBV5-1 CASSLAGEGPTYGYTF TGCGCCAGCAGCTTGGCCGGGGAAGGACCTACCTATGGCTACACCTTC
TRBJ2-1 . . TRBV30 CAWGRGTSYNEQFF TGTGCCTGGGGAAGGGGCACCTCCTACAATGAGCAGTTCTTC
TRBJ1-4 TRBD1 . TRBV7-9 CATQTGGDEKLFF TGTGCCACTCAGACAGGGGGGGATGAAAAACTGTTTTTT
TRBJ2-1 TRBD2 . TRBV7-9 CASSPRLAGEIRNEQFF TGTGCCAGCAGCCCTCGACTAGCGGGAGAAATCAGGAATGAGCAGTTCTTC
TRBJ1-2 . . TRBV5-4 CASSPNGYGYTF TGTGCCAGCAGCCCAAACGGTTATGGCTACACCTTC
TRBJ1-3 . . TRBV30 CAWSGGGNTIYF TGTGCCTGGAGTGGGGGCGGAAACACCATATATTTT
TRBJ2-7 . . TRBV7-9 CSSSAGSGEQYF TGTTCCAGCAGCGCTGGATCGGGTGAGCAGTACTTC
TRBJ2-5 TRBD2 . TRBV4-2 CASSQEGREGHHGETQYF TGTGCCAGCAGCCAAGAAGGGCGGGAGGGCCATCACGGAGAGACCCAGTACTTC
TRBJ1-2 . once TRBV6-5 CASSSGYGYTF TGTGCCAGCAGTTCAGGGTATGGCTACACCTTC
TRBJ2-3 TRBD2 few TRBV7-2 CASSLALAGGGHTQYF TGTGCCAGCAGCTTAGCTCTAGCGGGAGGGGGGCATACGCAGTATTTT
TRBJ2-7 . . TRBV29-1 CSVEEGTYEQYF TGCAGCGTTGAGGAGGGAACCTACGAGCAGTACTTC
TRBJ1-5 . . TRBV5-4 CASSPGPNQPQHF TGTGCCAGCAGCCCAGGCCCTAATCAGCCCCAGCATTTT
TRBJ2-3 . . TRBV7-9 CASSTSGDTQYF TGTGCCAGCAGTACTTCCGGGGATACGCAGTATTTT
TRBJ1-1 . few TRBV19 CASRGAGTEAFF TGTGCCAGTAGAGGCGCAGGCACTGAAGCTTTCTTT
TRBJ2-2 . . TRBV30 CAWDGLNTGELFF TGTGCCTGGGATGGACTGAACACCGGGGAGCTGTTTTTT
TRBJ2-3 TRBD1 few TRBV6-6 CASIPGQGSRDTQYF TGTGCCAGCATCCCCGGACAGGGGAGTCGGGATACGCAGTATTTT
TRBJ1-5 . few TRBV5-6 CASSLDGEYSNQPQHF TGTGCCAGCAGCTTGGATGGAGAGTATAGCAATCAGCCCCAGCATTTT
TRBJ2-7 . . TRBV20-1 CSAVRDYEQYF TGCAGTGCCGTGAGAGATTACGAGCAGTACTTC
TRBJ1-5 . . TRBV5-1 CASSLDGYSNQPQHF TGCGCCAGCAGCTTGGACGGTTATAGCAATCAGCCCCAGCATTTT
TRBJ2-3 TRBD2 . TRBV23-1 CATPPGGGPEDTQYF TGCGCCACCCCCCCCGGGGGAGGGCCAGAAGATACGCAGTATTTT
TRBJ1-2 . . TRBV7-2 CASSLARGSGGYTF TGTGCCAGCAGCTTAGCGCGGGGATCCGGTGGCTACACCTTC
TRBJ1-5 . . TRBV5-6 CASSLKGLHSNQPQHF TGTGCCAGCAGCTTGAAGGGGCTCCATAGCAATCAGCCCCAGCATTTT
TRBJ2-5 . few TRBV27 CASSLRGWETQYF TGTGCCAGCAGTTTACGAGGGTGGGAGACCCAGTACTTC
TRBJ1-2 . . TRBV6-5 CASSPGLINYGYTF TGTGCCAGCAGTCCCGGACTGATTAACTATGGCTACACCTTC